This entry lists 2 T cell receptor beta chains sequenced from one sample in a study of cytomegalovirus exposure and HLA in healthy donors. The study ran its PCR with 60 Vbeta and 13 Jbeta primers. Sequencing was performed with immunoSEQ multiplex PCR; in TCRdb, only in-frame clones are kept and a portion is missing. The sample includes about 95,000 clones, 65% to 90% of them seen just once. Sequenced: PBMCs. All receptors come from a man younger than 45 in good health and CMV-seropositive.

This clone has a handful of counts. J is TRBJ1-5 and V is TRBV7-2; no firm D call. CDR3 length equals 14 residues. The V and J ends lost 1 base and 1 base respectively, with 5 bases between them. The germline V gene encodes CDR1 SGHTA and CDR2 FQGNSA. CDR3 sequence: CASSLGASNQPQHF. The CDR3 nucleotides are TGTGCCAGCAGCTTAGGGGCCAGCAATCAGCCCCAGCATTTT.

This sequence joins TRBV18 and TRBJ2-5, with D tentatively TRBD2 (5 bases). The J call may be wrong; the DNA end is better matched by TRBJ2-7. Germline loops: CDR1 KGHSH, CDR2 LQKENI. There are 14 residues in the CDR3. The CDR3 spells CASSPLGSSYEQYF. CDR3 in DNA: TGTGCCAGCTCACCATTGGGGAGCTCCTACGAGCAGTACTTC.